This T cell receptor beta chain was documented in a study of identical twins. TCRdb reanalysed the 5' RACE reads using MiXCR and keeps one entry per CDR3 protein. Among 350,000 to 450,000 distinct CDR3 sequences listed, 18% were seen once. This clonotype was seen more than once but under ten times. J lost 4 bases, V lost 6 bases, and 7 bases had no gene match. CDR3 length equals 15 residues. CDR1 and CDR2 from the germline V gene are ENHRY and SYGVKD. Specimen: naive T cells sorted from blood. This rearrangement joins TRBV10-3 to TRBJ2-1; TRBD2 aligns across 9 bases. The TCR comes from a man aged 50 or older in good health. In DNA, the CDR3 is TGTGCCATCAGCCCCGATAGCGGGAGTTACAATGAGCAGTTCTTC. This codes for CAISPDSGSYNEQFF.